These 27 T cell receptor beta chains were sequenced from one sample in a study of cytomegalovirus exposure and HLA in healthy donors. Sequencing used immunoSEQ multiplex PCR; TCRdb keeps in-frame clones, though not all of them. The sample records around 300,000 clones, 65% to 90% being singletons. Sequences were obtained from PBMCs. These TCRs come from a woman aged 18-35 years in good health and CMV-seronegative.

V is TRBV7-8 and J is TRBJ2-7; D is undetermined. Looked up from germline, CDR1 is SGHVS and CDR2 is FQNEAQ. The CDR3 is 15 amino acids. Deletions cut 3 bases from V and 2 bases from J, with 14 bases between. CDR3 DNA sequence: TGTGCCAGCAGCTTGAGAGGTGCCAGCCCCTACGAGCAGTACTTC. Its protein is CASSLRGASPYEQYF.

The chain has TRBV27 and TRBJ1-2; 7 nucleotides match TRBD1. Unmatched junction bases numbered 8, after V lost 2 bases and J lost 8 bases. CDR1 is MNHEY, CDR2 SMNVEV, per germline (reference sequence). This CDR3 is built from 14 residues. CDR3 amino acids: CASSLPGQKNGYTF. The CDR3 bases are TGTGCCAGCAGTTTACCGGGACAGAAGAACGGCTACACCTTC.

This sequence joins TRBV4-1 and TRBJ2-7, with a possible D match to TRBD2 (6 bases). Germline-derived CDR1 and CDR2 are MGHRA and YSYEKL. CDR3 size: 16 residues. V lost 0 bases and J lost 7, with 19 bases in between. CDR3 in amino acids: CASSQEFQAGRQEQYF. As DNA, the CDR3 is TGCGCCAGCAGCCAAGAATTTCAAGCGGGTCGCCAAGAGCAGTACTTC.

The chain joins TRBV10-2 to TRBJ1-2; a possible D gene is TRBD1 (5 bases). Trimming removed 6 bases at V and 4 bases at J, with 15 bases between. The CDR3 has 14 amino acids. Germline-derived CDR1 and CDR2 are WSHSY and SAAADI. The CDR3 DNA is TGCGCCAGCAGGCCCCAGGGCCTTCCCTATGGCTACACCTTC. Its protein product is CASRPQGLPYGYTF.

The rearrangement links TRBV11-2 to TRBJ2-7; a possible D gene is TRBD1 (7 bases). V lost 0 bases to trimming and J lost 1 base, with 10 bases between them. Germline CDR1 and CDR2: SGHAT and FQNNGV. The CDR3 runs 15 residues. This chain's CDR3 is CASSLEAGGSYEQYF. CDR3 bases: TGTGCCAGCAGCTTAGAGGCAGGGGGGTCCTACGAGCAGTACTTC.

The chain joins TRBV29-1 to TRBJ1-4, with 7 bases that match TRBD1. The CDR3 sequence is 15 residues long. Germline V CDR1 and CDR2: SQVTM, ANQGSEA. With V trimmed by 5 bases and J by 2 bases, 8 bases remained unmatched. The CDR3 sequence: CSVSTQGSTNEKLFF. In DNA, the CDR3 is TGCAGCGTTTCAACACAGGGGAGCACTAATGAAAAACTGTTTTTT.

CDR3: CASSVSGGRMPQHF. The CDR3 coding sequence is TGTGCCAGCTCCGTCTCAGGGGGAAGGATGCCCCAGCATTTT. The chain uses TRBV18 and TRBJ1-5, with 7 bases that match TRBD1. Looked up from germline, CDR1 is KGHSH and CDR2 is LQKENI. CDR3 length: 14 residues. J lost 9 bases, V lost 6 bases, and 11 bases had no gene match.

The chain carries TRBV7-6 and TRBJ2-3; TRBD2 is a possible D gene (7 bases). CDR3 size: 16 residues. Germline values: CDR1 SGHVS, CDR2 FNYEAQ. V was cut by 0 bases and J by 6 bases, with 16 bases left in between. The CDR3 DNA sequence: TGTGCCAGCAGCTTAGCGCTAGGGGGGGTCGGGGATACGCAGTATTTT. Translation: CASSLALGGVGDTQYF.

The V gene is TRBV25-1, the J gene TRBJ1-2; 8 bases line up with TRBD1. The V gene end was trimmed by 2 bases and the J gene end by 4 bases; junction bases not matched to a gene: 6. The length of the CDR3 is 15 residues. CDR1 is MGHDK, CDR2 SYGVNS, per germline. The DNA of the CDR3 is TGTGCCAGCAGTGAAGCAGGGGGCCGGGGCTATGGCTACACCTTC. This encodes CASSEAGGRGYGYTF.

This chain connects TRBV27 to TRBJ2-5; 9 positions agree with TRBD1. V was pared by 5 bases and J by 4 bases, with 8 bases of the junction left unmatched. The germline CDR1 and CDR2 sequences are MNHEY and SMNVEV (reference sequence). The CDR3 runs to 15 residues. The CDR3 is CASSPYRGQGETQYF. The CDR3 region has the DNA TGTGCCAGCAGTCCCTACAGGGGGCAAGGAGAGACCCAGTACTTC.

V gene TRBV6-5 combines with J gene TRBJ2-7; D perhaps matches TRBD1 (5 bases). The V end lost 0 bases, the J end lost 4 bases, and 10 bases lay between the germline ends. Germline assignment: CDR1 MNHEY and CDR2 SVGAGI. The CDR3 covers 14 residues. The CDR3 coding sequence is TGTGCCAGCAGTTACTCCGGCAGGGTATACGAGCAGTACTTC. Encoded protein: CASSYSGRVYEQYF.

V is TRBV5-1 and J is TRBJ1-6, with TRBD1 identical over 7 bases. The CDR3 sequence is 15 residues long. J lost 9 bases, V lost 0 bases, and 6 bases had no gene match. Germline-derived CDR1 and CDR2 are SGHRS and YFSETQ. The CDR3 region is CASSLAGQFISPLHF. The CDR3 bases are TGCGCCAGCAGCTTGGCGGGACAGTTTATTTCACCCCTCCACTTT.

The CDR3 DNA reads TGTGCCAGCAGTCAAGACAGAAGCTCTGGAAACACCATATATTTT. Amino acids: CASSQDRSSGNTIYF. This chain links TRBV6-1 with TRBJ1-3, with a weak D call TRBD1 (5 bases). Germline V gene sequence: CDR1 MNHNS, CDR2 SASEGT. The CDR3 runs to 15 residues. Trimming removed 5 bases from V and 0 bases from J, with 11 bases in between.

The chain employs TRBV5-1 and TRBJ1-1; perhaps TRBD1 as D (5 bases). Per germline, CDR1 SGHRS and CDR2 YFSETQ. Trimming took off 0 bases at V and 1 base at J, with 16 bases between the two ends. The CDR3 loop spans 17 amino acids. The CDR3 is CASSLARDGRRNTEAFF. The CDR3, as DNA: TGCGCCAGCAGCTTGGCGCGGGACGGCCGGAGGAACACTGAAGCTTTCTTT.

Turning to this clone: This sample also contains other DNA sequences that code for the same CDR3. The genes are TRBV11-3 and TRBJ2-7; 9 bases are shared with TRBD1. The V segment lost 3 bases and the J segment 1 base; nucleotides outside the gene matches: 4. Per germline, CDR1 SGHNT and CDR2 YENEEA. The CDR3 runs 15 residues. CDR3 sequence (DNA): TGTGCCAGCAGCTTGGGAGGACAGGGGTCCTACGAGCAGTACTTC. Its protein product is CASSLGGQGSYEQYF.

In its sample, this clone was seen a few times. CDR3 in DNA: TGTGCTAGTGGTTTGGTACGACTGGGCGGGAGGGAGACCCAGTACTTC. Its protein is CASGLVRLGGRETQYF. The chain links TRBV12-5 to TRBJ2-5, with 8 positions matching TRBD2. With V trimmed by 0 bases and J by 5 bases, 8 bases remained unmatched. From germline, CDR1 is LGHNT and CDR2 FRNRAP. The CDR3 spans 16 residues.

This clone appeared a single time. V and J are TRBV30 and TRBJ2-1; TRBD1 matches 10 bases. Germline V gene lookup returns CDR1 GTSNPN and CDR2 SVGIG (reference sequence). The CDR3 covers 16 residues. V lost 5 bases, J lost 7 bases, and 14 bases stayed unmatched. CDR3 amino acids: CAWEVFLTGGKNEQFF. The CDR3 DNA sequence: TGTGCCTGGGAGGTTTTTTTGACAGGGGGCAAAAATGAGCAGTTCTTC. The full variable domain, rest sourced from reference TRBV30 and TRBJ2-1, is SQTIHQWPATLVQPVGSPLSLECTVEGTSNPNLYWYRQAAGRGLQLLFYSVGIGQISSEVPQNLSASRPQDRQFILSSKKLLLSDSGFYLCAWEVFLTGGKNEQFFGPGTRLTVL.

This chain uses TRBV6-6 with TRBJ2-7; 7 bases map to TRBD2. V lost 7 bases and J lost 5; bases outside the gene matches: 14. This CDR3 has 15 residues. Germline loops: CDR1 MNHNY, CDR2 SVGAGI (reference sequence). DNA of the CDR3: TGTGCCAGCACTTCGCGGGAGTCGGGAGACCACGAGCAGTACTTC. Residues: CASTSRESGDHEQYF.

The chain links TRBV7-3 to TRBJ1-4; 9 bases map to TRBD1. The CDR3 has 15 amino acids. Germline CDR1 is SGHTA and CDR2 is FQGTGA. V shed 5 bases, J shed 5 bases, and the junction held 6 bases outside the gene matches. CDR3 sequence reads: CASSAQTGGNEKLFF. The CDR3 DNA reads TGTGCCAGCAGCGCGCAGACAGGGGGGAATGAAAAACTGTTTTTT.

The CDR3 region has the DNA TGTGCCAGCAGCCTGGACAGGATGTACTACAATGAGCAGTTCTTC. As protein: CASSLDRMYYNEQFF. The chain uses TRBV5-6 and TRBJ2-1, with 7 bases fitting TRBD1. The CDR3 is 15 residues long. V was clipped by 4 bases and J by 3 bases; unmatched bases: 7. Germline assignment: CDR1 SGHDT and CDR2 YYEEEE.

The CDR3 loop is CASSYAGDANYGYTF. The CDR3 region has the DNA TGTGCCAGCAGCTACGCGGGGGACGCTAACTATGGCTACACCTTC. The V call is TRBV6-6, the J call TRBJ1-2; TRBD1 is a possible D gene (5 bases). This CDR3 is 15 amino acids long. CDR1 is MNHNY, CDR2 SVGAGI, per germline (reference sequence). V lost 6 bases to trimming and J lost 0 bases, with 14 bases between them.

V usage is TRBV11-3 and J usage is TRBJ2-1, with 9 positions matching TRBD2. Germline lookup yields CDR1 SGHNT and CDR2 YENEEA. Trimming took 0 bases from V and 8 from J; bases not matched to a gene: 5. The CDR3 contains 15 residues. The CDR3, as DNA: TGTGCCAGCAGCTTAGAAGGACTAGCGAGCTATGAGCAGTTCTTC. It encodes CASSLEGLASYEQFF.

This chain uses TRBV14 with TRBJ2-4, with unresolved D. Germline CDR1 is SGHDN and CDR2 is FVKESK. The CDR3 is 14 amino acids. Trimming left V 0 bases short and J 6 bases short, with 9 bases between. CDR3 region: CASSQERAGNIQYF. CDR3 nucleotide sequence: TGTGCCAGCAGCCAAGAGCGAGCCGGAAACATTCAGTACTTC.

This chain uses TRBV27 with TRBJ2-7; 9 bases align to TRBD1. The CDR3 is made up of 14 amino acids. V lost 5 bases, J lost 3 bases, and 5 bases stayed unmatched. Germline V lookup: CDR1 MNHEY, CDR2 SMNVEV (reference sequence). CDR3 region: CASSPGQGFYEQYF. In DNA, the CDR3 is TGTGCCAGCAGTCCGGGACAGGGTTTCTACGAGCAGTACTTC.

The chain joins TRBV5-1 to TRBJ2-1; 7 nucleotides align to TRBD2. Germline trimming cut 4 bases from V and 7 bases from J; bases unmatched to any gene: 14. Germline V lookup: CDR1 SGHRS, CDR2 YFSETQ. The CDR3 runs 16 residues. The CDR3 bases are TGCGCCAGCAGCCCGCGAAGGGAGGGGAAGTCAAATGAGCAGTTCTTC. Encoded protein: CASSPRREGKSNEQFF.

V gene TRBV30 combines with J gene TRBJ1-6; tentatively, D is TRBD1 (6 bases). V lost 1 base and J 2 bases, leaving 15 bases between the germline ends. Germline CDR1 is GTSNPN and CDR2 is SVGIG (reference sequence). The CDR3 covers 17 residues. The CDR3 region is CAWSDHRTVTYNSPLHF. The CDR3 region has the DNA TGTGCCTGGAGTGACCACCGGACAGTTACCTATAATTCACCCCTCCACTTT.

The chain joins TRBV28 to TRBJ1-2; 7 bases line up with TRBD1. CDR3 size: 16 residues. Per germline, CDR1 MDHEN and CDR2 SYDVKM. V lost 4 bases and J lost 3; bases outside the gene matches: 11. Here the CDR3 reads CASSSPPGQPHYGYTF. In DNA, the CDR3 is TGTGCCAGCAGTTCCCCTCCGGGACAGCCTCACTATGGCTACACCTTC.